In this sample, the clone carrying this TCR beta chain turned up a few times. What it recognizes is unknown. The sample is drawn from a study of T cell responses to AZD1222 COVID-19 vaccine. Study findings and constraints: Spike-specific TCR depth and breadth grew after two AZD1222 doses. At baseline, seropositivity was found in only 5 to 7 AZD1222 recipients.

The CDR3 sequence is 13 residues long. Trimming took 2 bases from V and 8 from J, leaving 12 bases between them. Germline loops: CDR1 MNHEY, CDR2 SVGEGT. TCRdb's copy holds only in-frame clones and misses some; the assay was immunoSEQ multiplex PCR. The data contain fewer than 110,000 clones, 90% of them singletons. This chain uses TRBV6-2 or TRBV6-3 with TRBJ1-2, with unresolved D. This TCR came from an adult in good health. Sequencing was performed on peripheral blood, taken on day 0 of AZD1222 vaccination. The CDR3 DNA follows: TGTGCCAGCAGTTACGGCGGGTTCGGGGGCTACACCTTC. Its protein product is CASSYGGFGGYTF.